Each of the 27 T cell receptor beta chains below was sequenced from the same sample in a study of T-cell memory formation after mild COVID-19. TCRdb fed the 5' RACE reads into MiXCR, producing one record per CDR3 protein. This sample yields 430,000 or so distinct CDR3 sequences, of which around a quarter are seen a single time; about 12% belongs to the top ten. The specimen was PBMCs or a T cell subset sorted from them (not recorded which). The receptors were sampled from an adult woman who had mild COVID-19 (a few samples of this study predate the infection). Cell type and time point are not known.

A few counts support this clonotype. J is TRBJ2-3 and V is TRBV2, with a possible D match to TRBD1 (5 bases). The CDR3 runs 15 residues. Trimming removed 8 bases from V and 0 bases from J, with 15 bases in between. Germline-derived CDR1 and CDR2 are SNHLY and FYNNEI. The CDR3, as DNA: TGTGCCAGCGGGGCCGAGCGACTGAGCACAGATACGCAGTATTTT. Translation: CASGAERLSTDTQYF.

This clonotype turned up a few times. The V gene is TRBV5-1, the J gene TRBJ2-7; 8 nucleotides match TRBD1. Germline V lookup: CDR1 SGHRS, CDR2 YFSETQ. There are 15 residues in the CDR3. Trimming at V came to 2 bases and at J to 2 bases, leaving 6 bases not matched to a gene. The CDR3 DNA sequence: TGCGCCAGCAGCTTCGGCGGGACAGGCCCCTACGAGCAGTACTTC. Translation gives CASSFGGTGPYEQYF.

This clonotype was observed a handful of times. The chain couples TRBV7-2 to TRBJ2-2; the D call may be TRBD1 or TRBD2 (7 bases each). Germline V gene data show CDR1 as SGHTA and CDR2 as FQGNSA. Trimming left V 8 bases short and J 6 bases short, with 22 bases between. The CDR3 is made up of 16 amino acids. The CDR3 loop reads CASLTSGGTVPGELFF. The CDR3 coding sequence is TGTGCCAGCCTAACCTCCGGGGGGACAGTCCCCGGGGAGCTGTTTTTT.

The V gene is TRBV6-5, the J gene TRBJ1-4, with 9 bases matching TRBD1. V lost 0 bases, J lost 4 bases, and 3 bases stayed unmatched. Germline V CDR1 and CDR2: MNHEY, SVGAGI. The CDR3 is 16 amino acids. Written as DNA, the CDR3 is TGTGCCAGCAGTTACTCAGTGGGACAGGGTAATGAAAAACTGTTTTTT. Amino acids: CASSYSVGQGNEKLFF.

V is TRBV2 and J is TRBJ1-2; the match to TRBD1 covers 7 bases. Germline assignment: CDR1 SNHLY and CDR2 FYNNEI. This CDR3 region has 16 residues. Trimming at V came to 0 bases and at J to 5 bases, leaving 9 bases not matched to a gene. CDR3 DNA sequence: TGTGCCAGCAGTGAAGCACGAGGGGGCCGGAGGTATGGCTACACCTTC. This encodes CASSEARGGRRYGYTF.

This clonotype has a handful of counts. The V call is TRBV12-3 or TRBV12-4, the J call TRBJ2-3, with 8 nucleotides matching TRBD2. Trimming at V came to 7 bases and at J to 5 bases, leaving 11 bases not matched to a gene. The CDR3 length is 15 residues. The DNA of the CDR3 is TGTGCCAGCACCGCACGACTAGCGCGGGAAGATACGCAGTATTTT. Protein product: CASTARLAREDTQYF.

The chain links TRBV2 to TRBJ2-6, with a possible D match to TRBD1 (6 bases). Deletions cut 4 bases from V and 4 bases from J, with 23 bases between. Germline lookup yields CDR1 SNHLY and CDR2 FYNNEI. The CDR3 totals 19 residues. The DNA of the CDR3 is TGTGCCAGCAGTGGCCCTGCTGGCAGGGGAATCTCCGGGGCCAACGTCCTGACTTTC. It encodes CASSGPAGRGISGANVLTF.

V usage is TRBV7-2 and J usage is TRBJ2-1; 7 bases align to TRBD2. Germline-derived CDR1 and CDR2 are SGHTA and FQGNSA. After removal of 7 bases from V and 8 bases from J, the junction contained 14 bases not matched to a gene. There are 15 residues in the CDR3. In DNA, the CDR3 is TGTGCCAGCAAGGTCTGGGCGGGAGTTCGGTATGAGCAGTTCTTC. Translating it yields CASKVWAGVRYEQFF.

The V call is TRBV5-5, the J call TRBJ2-7; 7 nucleotides agree with TRBD1. The CDR3 sequence is 15 residues long. Germline assignment: CDR1 SGHKS and CDR2 YYEKEE (reference sequence). Trimming at V came to 2 bases and at J to 3 bases, leaving 8 bases not matched to a gene. CDR3 region: CASSFHGQADYEQYF. The CDR3 DNA sequence: TGTGCCAGCAGCTTTCACGGACAGGCCGACTACGAGCAGTACTTC.

V usage is TRBV10-3 and J usage is TRBJ2-5; no clear D. Trimming pared 2 bases from V and 3 bases from J, leaving 1 base between. The germline V gene has CDR1 ENHRY and CDR2 SYGVKD. This CDR3 comprises 11 residues. The CDR3 bases are TGTGCCATCAGTGAGAAAGAGACCCAGTACTTC. This translates into CAISEKETQYF.

The J gene is TRBJ1-1, the V gene TRBV12-3 or TRBV12-4, with D unresolved. V lost 1 base and J lost 1, with 7 bases in between. The length of the CDR3 is 14 residues. The CDR3 here is CASSLVSKNTEAFF. The CDR3 DNA sequence: TGTGCCAGCAGTTTAGTTTCCAAGAACACTGAAGCTTTCTTT.

A few counts support this clonotype. The rearrangement links TRBV5-1 to TRBJ1-1; the D gene is possibly TRBD1 (5 bases). V was clipped by 0 bases and J by 9 bases, with 15 bases between them. This CDR3 comprises 14 residues. CDR1 SGHRS and CDR2 YFSETQ come from the germline V gene. Here the CDR3 reads CASSLEGRGRQAFF. The CDR3 nucleotides read TGCGCCAGCAGCTTGGAAGGTAGGGGCAGGCAAGCTTTCTTT. Full variable domain (remainder filled in from reference TRBV5-1 and TRBJ1-1): KAGVTQTPRYLIKTRGQQVTLSCSPISGHRSVSWYQQTPGQGLQFLFEYFSETQRNKGNFPGRFSGRQFSNSRSEMNVSTLELGDSALYLCASSLEGRGRQAFFGQGTRLTVV.

This sequence joins TRBV7-2 and TRBJ2-1; 12 nucleotides line up with TRBD2. Germline V lookup: CDR1 SGHTA, CDR2 FQGNSA. V gave up 1 base and J gave up 7 bases; unmatched junction bases: 5. This CDR3 is 16 amino acids long. CDR3 sequence: CASSLGLAGESNEQFF. DNA for the CDR3: TGTGCCAGCAGCTTAGGACTAGCGGGAGAATCGAATGAGCAGTTCTTC.

This sequence joins TRBV2 and TRBJ2-4, with 9 bases lining up with TRBD2. There are 15 residues in the CDR3. V was pared by 7 bases and J by 0 bases, with 4 bases of the junction left unmatched. Per germline, CDR1 SNHLY and CDR2 FYNNEI. The CDR3 DNA follows: TGTGCCAGCACGCTAGCGGGAACAGCCAAAAACATTCAGTACTTC. It yields the protein CASTLAGTAKNIQYF.

The chain recombines TRBV5-1 with TRBJ2-3; a weak D match, TRBD1 (5 bases). The CDR3 is 13 amino acids. V lost 4 bases, J lost 5 bases, and 11 bases lay in between. The V gene's germline CDR1 is SGHRS and CDR2 YFSETQ. CDR3 sequence: CASSHLGQDTQYF. The CDR3, as DNA: TGCGCCAGCAGCCACCTGGGGCAAGATACGCAGTATTTT.

In its sample, this clonotype was seen a few times. J is TRBJ2-3 and V is TRBV15, with 10 nucleotides matching TRBD1. V shed 4 bases and J 5 bases; nucleotides not matched to a gene: 9. The V gene's germline CDR1 is LNHNV and CDR2 YYDKDF (reference sequence). The CDR3 runs 16 residues. The CDR3 sequence is CATSILGTGEKDTQYF. The DNA of the CDR3 is TGTGCCACCAGCATCCTCGGGACAGGGGAGAAAGATACGCAGTATTTT. Variable domain in full (rest from reference TRBV15 and TRBJ2-3): DAMVIQNPRYQVTQFGKPVTLSCSQTLNHNVMYWYQQKSSQAPKLLFHYYDKDFNNEADTPDNFQSRRPNTSFCFLDIRSPGLGDTAMYLCATSILGTGEKDTQYFGPGTRLTVL.

The CDR3 sequence is CASSFPPGETQYF. The CDR3 nucleotides are TGTGCCAGCAGTTTCCCCCCGGGAGAGACCCAGTACTTC. The chain carries TRBV12-3 or TRBV12-4 and TRBJ2-5; D unclear. The V end was cut by 3 bases, the J end by 4 bases, with 9 bases between. This CDR3 contains 13 residues.

The V gene is TRBV7-3, the J gene TRBJ2-1; 7 bases map to TRBD1. Germline CDR1 is SGHTA and CDR2 is FQGTGA. Trimming took 3 bases from V and 5 from J; bases not matched to a gene: 7. The CDR3 consists of 15 residues. The CDR3 DNA sequence: TGTGCCAGCAGCTTGACAGGGTTTACAAACAATGAGCAGTTCTTC. This sequence encodes CASSLTGFTNNEQFF.

The V gene is TRBV5-6, the J gene TRBJ2-1; the D call may be TRBD1 or TRBD2 (5 bases each). Trimming removed 4 bases at V and 5 bases at J, with 16 bases between. The germline V gene has CDR1 SGHDT and CDR2 YYEEEE. The CDR3 is 15 amino acids. The CDR3 nucleotides read TGTGCCAGCAGCCACCGGGACCGGGGCAACAATGAGCAGTTCTTC. This codes for CASSHRDRGNNEQFF.

This sequence joins TRBV3-1 and TRBJ1-4; the D is unclear. Germline V CDR1 and CDR2: LGHDT, YNNKEL (reference sequence). The CDR3 runs 15 residues. V was pared by 0 bases and J by 4 bases, with 9 bases between. The CDR3 DNA is TGTGCCAGCAGCCAAGATCTGGAGTTTAATGAAAAACTGTTTTTT. This codes for CASSQDLEFNEKLFF.

The gene calls are TRBV9 and TRBJ2-3; either TRBD1 or TRBD2 may supply D (5 bases each). V lost 3 bases, J lost 3 bases, and 11 bases lay in between. CDR1 SGDLS and CDR2 YYNGEE come from the germline V gene. The CDR3 consists of 14 residues. For the CDR3, the DNA is TGTGCCAGCAGCGCAGGGACGCAAACAGATACGCAGTATTTT. Its protein is CASSAGTQTDTQYF.

This clonotype was found a few times. The CDR3 protein is CASSYRVAGELFF. Here the CDR3 DNA reads TGTGCCAGCAGTTACAGGGTAGCCGGGGAGCTGTTTTTT. The chain joins TRBV6-5 to TRBJ2-2; no firm D call. The V and J ends lost 2 bases and 6 bases respectively, with 7 bases between them. CDR3 length: 13 amino acids. CDR1 MNHEY and CDR2 SVGAGI come from the germline V gene.

The genes are TRBV6-4 and TRBJ2-7; TRBD2 might be the D (5 bases). The CDR3 has 11 amino acids. In germline, CDR1 is MRHNA, CDR2 SNTAGT. With 8 bases removed from V and 2 bases from J, the gap between germline ends came to 7 bases. CDR3 coding DNA: TGTGCCAGCCTAGCCGCCTACGAGCAGTACTTC. It codes for CASLAAYEQYF.

The gene calls are TRBV18 and TRBJ2-3; D is undetermined. V gave up 7 bases and J gave up 1 base, with 3 bases separating them. The CDR3 runs 11 residues. Germline V gives CDR1 KGHSH, CDR2 LQKENI. The CDR3 sequence: CASFRTDTQYF. The DNA for the CDR3 is TGTGCCAGCTTCCGCACAGATACGCAGTATTTT.

The V call is TRBV18, the J call TRBJ1-1; D uncertain. V was pared by 3 bases and J by 6 bases, with 11 bases between. The CDR3 runs to 13 residues. Per the germline V gene, CDR1 is KGHSH and CDR2 is LQKENI. CDR3: CASSPSTGPEAFF. For the CDR3, the DNA is TGTGCCAGCTCACCGTCGACTGGACCTGAAGCTTTCTTT.

This clonotype was seen only a few times. V and J are TRBV7-6 and TRBJ2-3; 7 bases are shared with TRBD2. The length of the CDR3 is 16 residues. Looked up from germline, CDR1 is SGHVS and CDR2 is FNYEAQ. The ends lost 4 bases at V and 4 bases at J; junction bases unmatched: 11. In nucleotides, the CDR3 is TGTGCCAGCAGCTCTCAGAGGCGGGAGATGCCAGATACGCAGTATTTT. It translates to CASSSQRREMPDTQYF.

This clonotype was recorded a few times. The chain is built from TRBV20-1 and TRBJ2-1; D call uncertain. V lost 5 bases and J 5 bases, leaving 4 bases between the germline ends. From germline, CDR1 is DFQATT and CDR2 SNEGSKA (reference sequence). The CDR3 loop spans 10 amino acids. CDR3 region: CSAFNNEQFF. The CDR3 nucleotides read TGCAGTGCTTTTAACAATGAGCAGTTCTTC.